A selection of T cell receptor beta chains follows, all from one sample in a study of blood T cell repertoires in COVID-19. The protocol was immunoSEQ multiplex PCR, while the TCRdb copy is restricted to in-frame clones and leaves out a portion. The sample has 70,000 or so clones, about four fifths seen once. Material for sequencing was peripheral blood. Receptor source: a human donor in a cohort sampled during active COVID-19. Both conserved end residues are part of each CDR3.

v_call: TRBV10-2
cdr3_aa: CASSVRTSGRTNTGELFF

v_call: TRBV7-9
cdr3_aa: CASSFENNYEQYF

v_call: TRBV12-3/TRBV12-4
cdr3_aa: CASRTGGNSPLHF

v_call: TRBV6-1
cdr3_aa: CASSEPSGSEAFF

v_call: TRBV4-1
cdr3_aa: CASSQEGLAGKFF

v_call: TRBV5-8
cdr3_aa: CASSSEPGVTNEKLFF

v_call: TRBV5-1
cdr3_aa: CASSPLTDYGYTF

v_call: TRBV5-4
cdr3_aa: CASSLAGGVAGSYEQYF

v_call: TRBV24-1
cdr3_aa: CATSDPGTGTGGYTF

v_call: TRBV7-9
cdr3_aa: CASSLKFGEQFF

v_call: TRBV10-3
cdr3_aa: CATPFPTDTQYF

v_call: TRBV11-2
cdr3_aa: CASSLARNQETQYF

v_call: TRBV25-1
cdr3_aa: CASSELDLAADTQYF

v_call: TRBV15
cdr3_aa: CATSGGTGGDTEAFF

v_call: TRBV7-9
cdr3_aa: CASSTQGVYTEAFF

v_call: TRBV27
cdr3_aa: CASGKTNRGRAGELFF